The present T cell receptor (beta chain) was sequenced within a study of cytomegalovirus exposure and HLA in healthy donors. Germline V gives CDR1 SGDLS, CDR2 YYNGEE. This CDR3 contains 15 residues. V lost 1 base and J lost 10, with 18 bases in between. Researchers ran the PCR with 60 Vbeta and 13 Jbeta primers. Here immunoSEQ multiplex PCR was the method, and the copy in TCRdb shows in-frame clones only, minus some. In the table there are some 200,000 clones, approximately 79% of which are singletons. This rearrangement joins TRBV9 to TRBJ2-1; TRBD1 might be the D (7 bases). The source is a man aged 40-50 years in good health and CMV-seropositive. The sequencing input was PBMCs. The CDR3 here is CASSVLTGGGSEQFF. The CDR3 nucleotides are TGTGCCAGCAGCGTATTGACAGGAGGGGGCTCAGAGCAGTTCTTC.